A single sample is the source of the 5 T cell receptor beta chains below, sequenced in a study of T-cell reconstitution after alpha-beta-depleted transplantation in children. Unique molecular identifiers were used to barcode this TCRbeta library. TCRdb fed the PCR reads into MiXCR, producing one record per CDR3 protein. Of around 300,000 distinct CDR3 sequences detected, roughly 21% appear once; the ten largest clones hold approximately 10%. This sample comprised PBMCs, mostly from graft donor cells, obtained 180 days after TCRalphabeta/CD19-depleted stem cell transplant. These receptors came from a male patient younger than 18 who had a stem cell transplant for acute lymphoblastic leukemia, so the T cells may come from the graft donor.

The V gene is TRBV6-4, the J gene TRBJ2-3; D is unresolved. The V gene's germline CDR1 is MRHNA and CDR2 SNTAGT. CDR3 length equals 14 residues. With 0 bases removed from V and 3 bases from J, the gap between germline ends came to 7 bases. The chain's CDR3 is CASSDSAGTDTQYF. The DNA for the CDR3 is TGTGCCAGCAGTGACTCCGCCGGGACAGATACGCAGTATTTT.

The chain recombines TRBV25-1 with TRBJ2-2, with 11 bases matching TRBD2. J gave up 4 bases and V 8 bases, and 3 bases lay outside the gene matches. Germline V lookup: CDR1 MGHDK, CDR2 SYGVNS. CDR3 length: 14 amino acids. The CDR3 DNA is TGTGCCAGCGTTAGCGGGAGGGGCACCGGGGAGCTGTTTTTT. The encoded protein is CASVSGRGTGELFF.

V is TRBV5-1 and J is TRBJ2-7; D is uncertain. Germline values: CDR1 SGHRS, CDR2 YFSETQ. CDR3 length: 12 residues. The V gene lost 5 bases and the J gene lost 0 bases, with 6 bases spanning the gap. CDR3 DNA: TGCGCCAGCAGTAACCCCTCCTACGAGCAGTACTTC. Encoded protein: CASSNPSYEQYF.

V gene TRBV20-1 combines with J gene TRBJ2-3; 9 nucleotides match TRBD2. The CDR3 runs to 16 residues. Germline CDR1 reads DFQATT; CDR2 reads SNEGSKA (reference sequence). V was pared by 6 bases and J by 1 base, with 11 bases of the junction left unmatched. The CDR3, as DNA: TGCAGTGCAACCCCCGCCCGGACTAGCGGCACAGATACGCAGTATTTT. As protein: CSATPARTSGTDTQYF.

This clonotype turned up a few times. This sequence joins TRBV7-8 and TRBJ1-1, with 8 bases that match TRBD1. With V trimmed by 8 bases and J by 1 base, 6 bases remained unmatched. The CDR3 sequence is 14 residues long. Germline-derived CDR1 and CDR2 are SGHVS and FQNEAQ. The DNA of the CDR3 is TGTGCCAGCCTTCCAGGGGGCCCGAACACTGAAGCTTTCTTT. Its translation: CASLPGGPNTEAFF.